This T cell receptor beta chain originates from a study of cytomegalovirus exposure and HLA in healthy donors. The primer mix had 60 Vbeta and 13 Jbeta primers. Here immunoSEQ multiplex PCR was the method, and the copy in TCRdb shows in-frame clones only, minus some. The repertoire holds 130,000 to 150,000 clones, with 75% to 90% as singletons. General study findings and limits: Previous analysis showed most TCR beta V segments were productive about 87% or about 30% of the time. Sequencing depth across donors, presence/absence analyses assumed, was roughly uniform.

The V gene lost 5 bases and the J gene lost 7 bases, with 12 bases spanning the gap. The length of the CDR3 is 14 residues. Per the germline V gene, CDR1 is SGHVS and CDR2 is FQNEAQ. Note on this clone: Its antigen is undetermined.

The donors, nominally healthy at sampling, likely had unrecorded immune exposures. The source material was PBMCs. The receptor was isolated from a woman in her thirties in good health and CMV-seronegative. V is TRBV7-8 and J is TRBJ1-6, with D unresolved. The CDR3 protein is CASSPSGGNSPLHF. CDR3 nucleotides: TGTGCCAGCAGCCCCAGCGGTGGAAATTCACCCCTCCACTTT.